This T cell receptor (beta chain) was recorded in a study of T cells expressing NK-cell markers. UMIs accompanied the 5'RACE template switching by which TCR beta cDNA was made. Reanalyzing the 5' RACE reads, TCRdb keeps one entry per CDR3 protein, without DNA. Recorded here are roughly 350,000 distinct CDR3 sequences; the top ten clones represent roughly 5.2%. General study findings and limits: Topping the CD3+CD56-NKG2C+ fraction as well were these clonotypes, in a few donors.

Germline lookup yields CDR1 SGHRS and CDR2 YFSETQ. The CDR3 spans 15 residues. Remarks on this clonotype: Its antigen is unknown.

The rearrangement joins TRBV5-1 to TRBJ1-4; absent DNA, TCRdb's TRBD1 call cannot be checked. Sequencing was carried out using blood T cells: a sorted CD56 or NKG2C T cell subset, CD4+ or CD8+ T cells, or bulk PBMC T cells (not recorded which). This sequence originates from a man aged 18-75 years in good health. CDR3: CASSLVPGSDEKLFF.